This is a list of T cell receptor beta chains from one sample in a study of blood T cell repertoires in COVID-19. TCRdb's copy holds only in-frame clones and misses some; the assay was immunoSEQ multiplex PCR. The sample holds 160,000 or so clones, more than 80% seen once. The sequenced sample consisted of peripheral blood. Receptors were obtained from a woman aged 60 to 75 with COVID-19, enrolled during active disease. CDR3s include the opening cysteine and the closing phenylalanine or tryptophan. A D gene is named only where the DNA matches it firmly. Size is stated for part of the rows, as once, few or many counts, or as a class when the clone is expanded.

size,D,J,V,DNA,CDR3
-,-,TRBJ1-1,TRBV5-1,TGCGCCAGCAGTCAAGGACAGAACACTGAAGCTTTCTTT,CASSQGQNTEAFF
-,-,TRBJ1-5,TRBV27,TGTGCCAGCAGTTTGGAGGGCTTGGGCAATCAGCCCCAGCATTTT,CASSLEGLGNQPQHF
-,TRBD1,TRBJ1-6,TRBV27,TGTGCCAGCAGTTTAGCTGGACAGGGTTCTTCACCCCTCCACTTT,CASSLAGQGSSPLHF
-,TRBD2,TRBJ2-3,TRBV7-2,TGTGCCAGCAGCTTGGGACTAGCGGAAGCAGATACGCAGTATTTT,CASSLGLAEADTQYF
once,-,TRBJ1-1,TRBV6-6,TGTGCCAGCAGTTACCCGGAGACGAACACTGAAGCTTTCTTT,CASSYPETNTEAFF
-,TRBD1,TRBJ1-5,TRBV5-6,TGTGCCAGCAGCCGAACAGGGGATCAGCCCCAGCATTTT,CASSRTGDQPQHF
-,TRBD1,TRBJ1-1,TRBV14,TGTGCCAGCAGCCGAATAAAAGGACAGGCCCCTGAAGCTTTCTTT,CASSRIKGQAPEAFF
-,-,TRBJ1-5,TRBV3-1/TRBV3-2,TGTGCCAGCAGCCAAGGTTTCGGTTCCCATCAGCCCCAGCATTTT,CASSQGFGSHQPQHF
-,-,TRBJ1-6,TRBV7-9,TGTGCCAGCAGCTTTAGGGGTAATTCACCCCTCCACTTT,CASSFRGNSPLHF
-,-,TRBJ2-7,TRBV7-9,TGTGCCAGCAGCCCCAGACTGGTTAACGAGCAGTACTTC,CASSPRLVNEQYF
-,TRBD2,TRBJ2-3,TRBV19,TGTGCCAGTAGTGATGATAGCGGGCACACAGATACGCAGTATTTT,CASSDDSGHTDTQYF
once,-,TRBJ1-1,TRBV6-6,TGTGCCAGCAGTTACTCGGGCAACATTGCTGAAGCTTTCTTT,CASSYSGNIAEAFF
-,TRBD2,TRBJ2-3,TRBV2,TGTGCCAGCAGTGAACGGGGGGGCACAGATACGCAGTATTTT,CASSERGGTDTQYF
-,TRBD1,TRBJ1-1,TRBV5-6,TGTGCCAGCAGGTCCCGGGACAGGGGCGGTGCTTTCTTT,CASRSRDRGGAFF
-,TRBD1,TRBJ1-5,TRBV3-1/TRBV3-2,TGTGCCAGCAGCCGACCTGACGGACAGGGACAGGGGGATCAGCCCCAGCATTTT,CASSRPDGQGQGDQPQHF
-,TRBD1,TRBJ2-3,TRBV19,TGTGCTACCCAGGGGGCGGCCTATACGCAGTATTTT,CATQGAAYTQYF
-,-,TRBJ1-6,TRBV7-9,TGTGCCAGCAGCTCGGTCAGGGGTTCTAATTCACCCCTCCACTTT,CASSSVRGSNSPLHF
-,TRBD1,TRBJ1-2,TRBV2,TGTGCCAGCAGGGGGACAGGGGGCTACTATGGCTACACCTTC,CASRGTGGYYGYTF
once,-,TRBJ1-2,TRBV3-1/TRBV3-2,TGTGCCAGCAGCCAAGGAGGGGGCTATGGCTACACCTTC,CASSQGGGYGYTF
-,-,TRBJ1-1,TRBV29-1,TGCAGCGTTGAGGTGGAGCGCGCTTTCTTT,CSVEVERAFF
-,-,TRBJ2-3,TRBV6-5,TGTGCCAGCAGTCGCGCCCAAAAGAGTTATACGCAGTATTTT,CASSRAQKSYTQYF
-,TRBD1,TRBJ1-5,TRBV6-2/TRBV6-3,TGTGCCAGCAGTTACCTCAGGGGGCGAGGGAATCAGCCCCAGCATTTT,CASSYLRGRGNQPQHF
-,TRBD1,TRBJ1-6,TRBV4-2,TGTGCCAGCAGCCACTCCGTCCAGGGACAGGGATATTCACCCCTCCACTTT,CASSHSVQGQGYSPLHF
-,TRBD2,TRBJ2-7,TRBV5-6,TGTGCCAGCAGCTTTACTAGCGCCGAGCAGTACTTC,CASSFTSAEQYF
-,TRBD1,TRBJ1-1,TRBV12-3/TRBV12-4,TGTGCCAGCAGTCCTAACAGGGGTGGGCCAGCTTTCTTT,CASSPNRGGPAFF
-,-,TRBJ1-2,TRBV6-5,TGTGCCAGTGATGAGTTGGGGAGCGGCTACACCTTC,CASDELGSGYTF
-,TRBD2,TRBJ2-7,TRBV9,TGTGCCAGCAGCGTAGGAGGACTAGCGGACTACGAGCAGTACTTC,CASSVGGLADYEQYF
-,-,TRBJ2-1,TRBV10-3,TGTGCCATCAGTCAGGGTAGTGAGCAGTTCTTC,CAISQGSEQFF
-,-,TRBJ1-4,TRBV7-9,TGTGCCAGCAGCTTAGGGTACGGGACTAATGAAAAACTGTTTTTT,CASSLGYGTNEKLFF
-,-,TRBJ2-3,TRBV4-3,TGCGCCAGCAGCCAAGAGAGTCAGGTCCCAGGAACAGGGGGGCTCGGGGGGGATACGCAGTATTTT,CASSQESQVPGTGGLGGDTQYF
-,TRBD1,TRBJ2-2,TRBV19,TGTGCCAGTAGTATGATGGGGACAGGAAGGGCCGGGGAGCTGTTTTTT,CASSMMGTGRAGELFF
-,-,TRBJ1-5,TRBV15,TGTGCCACCAGCAGAGAACGAGCCAATCAGCCCCAGCATTTT,CATSRERANQPQHF
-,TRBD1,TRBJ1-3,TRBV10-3,TGTGCCATAGGGACAGACGGAAACACCATATATTTT,CAIGTDGNTIYF
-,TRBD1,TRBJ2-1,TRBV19,TGTGCCAGTAGGATAACAGGGGGCGCGAACAACAATGAGCAGTTCTTC,CASRITGGANNNEQFF
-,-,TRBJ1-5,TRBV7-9,TGTGCCAGCAGCGACAATCAGGGGCAGCCCCAGCATTTT,CASSDNQGQPQHF
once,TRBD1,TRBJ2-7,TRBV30,TGTGCCTGGAGCGCGGGACAGGGTTTTTACGAGCAGTACTTC,CAWSAGQGFYEQYF
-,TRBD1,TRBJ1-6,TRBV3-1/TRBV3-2,TGTGCCAGCAGCCCAAACATCAGGGGGAAGGTCGACTCCTATAATTCACCCCTCCACTTT,CASSPNIRGKVDSYNSPLHF
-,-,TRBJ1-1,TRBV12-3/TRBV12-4,TGTGCCAGCAGTGAGGGCCCTGAAGCTTTCTTT,CASSEGPEAFF
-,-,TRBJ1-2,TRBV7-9,TGTGCCAGCAGCTTGGACAGCGACTATGGCTACACCTTC,CASSLDSDYGYTF
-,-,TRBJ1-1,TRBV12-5,TGTGCTAGTGCTCAAAACAGGGAAGCTTTCTTT,CASAQNREAFF
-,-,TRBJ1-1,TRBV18,TGTGCCAGCTCACCCGAGGACACCTACACTGAAGCTTTCTTT,CASSPEDTYTEAFF
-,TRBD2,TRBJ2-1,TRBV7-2,TGTGCCAGCAGCGACCCGGGACTAGCGGGGGGGTACAATGAGCAGTTCTTC,CASSDPGLAGGYNEQFF
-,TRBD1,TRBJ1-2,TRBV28,TGTGCCAGCAGTTACCCAGGGGGCCCAGGCTATGGCTACACCTTC,CASSYPGGPGYGYTF
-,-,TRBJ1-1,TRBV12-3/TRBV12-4,TGTGCCAGCAGCGGGGACACTGAAGCTTTCTTT,CASSGDTEAFF
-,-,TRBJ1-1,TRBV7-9,TGTGCCAGCACCCTACGGGATTTTCATGGCACTGAAGCTTTCTTT,CASTLRDFHGTEAFF
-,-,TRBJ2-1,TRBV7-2,TGTGCCAGCAGCTTACTAGGTGACAGCTCCTACAATGAGCAGTTCTTC,CASSLLGDSSYNEQFF
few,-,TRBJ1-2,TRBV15,TGTGCCACCAGCAGAGACACTAACTATGGCTACACCTTC,CATSRDTNYGYTF
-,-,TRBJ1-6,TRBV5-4,TGTGCCAGCAGTACACCGGGGGTGTCGTCACCCCTCCACTTT,CASSTPGVSSPLHF
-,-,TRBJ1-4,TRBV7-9,TGTGCCAGCAGCTTAGCCAACAGGGAAAATGAAAAACTGTTTTTT,CASSLANRENEKLFF
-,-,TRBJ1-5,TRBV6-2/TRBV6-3,TGTGCCAGCAGTTACTCTGTTGTCGATCAGCCCCAGCATTTT,CASSYSVVDQPQHF
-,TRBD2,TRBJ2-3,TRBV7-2,TGTGCCAGCAGCTCAGGAGGTAGCGGGGGGCCTTTAGATACGCAGTATTTT,CASSSGGSGGPLDTQYF
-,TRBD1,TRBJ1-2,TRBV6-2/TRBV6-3,TGTGCCAGCAGTTACGGACAGGGGGACTACACCTTC,CASSYGQGDYTF
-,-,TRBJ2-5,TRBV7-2,TGTGCCAGCAGCTTGTCCAGGGACATTGGAACCCAGTACTTC,CASSLSRDIGTQYF